Here is one TCR beta chain with its context. This sample is part of a study of T cell changes during pregnancy in multiple sclerosis. Generated by immunoSEQ multiplex PCR, the TCRdb table keeps only in-frame clones and is missing some. There are over 20,000 clones in the sample; 75% to 90% occur only once, and less than 1.2% lies in the top ten. V was pared by 5 bases and J by 2 bases, with 0 bases of the junction left unmatched. Germline V gene sequence: CDR1 MNHEY, CDR2 SMNVEV (reference sequence). The CDR3 has 12 amino acids. V and J are TRBV27 and TRBJ2-7; TRBD1 matches at 7 bases. The starting material was CD4+ T cells from peripheral blood mononuclear cells, obtained in the first trimester of pregnancy. The TCR was taken from a female donor in good health, enrolled as a control in a pregnancy study. The CDR3 here is CASSGTAYEQYF. In DNA form, the CDR3 reads TGTGCCAGCAGTGGGACAGCCTACGAGCAGTACTTC.